These 30 T cell receptor beta chains were all obtained from the same sample, sequenced in a study of beta chain features in type 1 diabetes. Notes on the study in general: Among all four CD4+ subsets, Type 1 diabetes patients had TCRB CDR3s that were moderately but significantly shorter.

Reverse transcription of all isolated RNA meant that expressed TCRB transcripts were sequenced. The data were produced by immunoSEQ multiplex PCR, yet TCRdb's version contains in-frame clones alone and is incomplete. The sample holds more than 300,000 clones, around 9.3% seen once. Their target antigens are unknown. Sequences were obtained from central memory CD4+ T cells from blood. Receptors originate from a man aged 25-45 years with type 1 diabetes.

The chain is built from TRBV28 and TRBJ2-1; D unclear. The CDR3 consists of 14 residues. With 3 bases removed from V and 6 bases from J, the gap between germline ends came to 12 bases. Germline V lookup: CDR1 MDHEN, CDR2 SYDVKM. The CDR3 loop is CASSLPQRVNEQFF. CDR3 DNA: TGTGCCAGCAGTTTGCCCCAACGGGTCAATGAGCAGTTCTTC.

This clone was seen a handful of times. This chain joins TRBV28 and TRBJ1-1; D is uncertain. V lost 8 bases, J lost 0 bases, and 13 bases lay in between. CDR1 MDHEN and CDR2 SYDVKM come from the germline V gene. The CDR3 loop spans 14 amino acids. CDR3 protein: CASRKGRMNTEAFF. The CDR3 nucleotides read TGTGCCAGCCGTAAAGGGAGGATGAACACTGAAGCTTTCTTT.

This clone was counted only a few times. The chain uses TRBV11-2 and TRBJ2-5; 9 bases map to TRBD2. CDR3 length: 16 residues. V gave up 4 bases and J gave up 4 bases; unmatched junction bases: 10. The V gene's germline CDR1 is SGHAT and CDR2 FQNNGV. The CDR3 sequence: CASSSPLAGYRETQYF. CDR3 DNA: TGTGCCAGCAGCTCGCCGCTAGCGGGGTATCGAGAGACCCAGTACTTC. Supplemented by reference TRBV11-2 and TRBJ2-5, the full variable domain reads EAGVAQSPRYKIIEKRQSVAFWCNPISGHATLYWYQQILGQGPKLLIQFQNNGVVDDSQLPKDRFSAERLKGVDSTLKIQPAKLEDSAVYLCASSSPLAGYRETQYFGPGTRLLVL.

This chain connects TRBV5-4 to TRBJ2-2; possibly TRBD1 or TRBD2 for D (5 bases each). The V end lost 4 bases, the J end lost 1 base, and 11 bases lay between the germline ends. The CDR3 runs 15 residues. CDR1 and CDR2 (germline): SGHNT, YYREEE (reference sequence). The DNA of the CDR3 is TGTGCCAGCAGCCCGGGGCACCAGAACACCGGGGAGCTGTTTTTT. Residues: CASSPGHQNTGELFF.

This clone was counted a few times. This chain connects TRBV11-2 to TRBJ2-2; tentative D call: TRBD1 (5 bases). The CDR3 totals 13 residues. The ends were cut back, 0 bases at V and 8 bases at J, with 7 bases in the middle. CDR1 SGHAT and CDR2 FQNNGV come from the germline V gene. This CDR3 reads CASSLDWTGELFF. The CDR3 nucleotides are TGTGCCAGCAGCTTAGACTGGACAGGGGAGCTGTTTTTT.

This clone was seen only a few times. V and J are TRBV5-1 and TRBJ2-6, with 12 bases that match TRBD1. The ends lost 4 bases at V and 4 bases at J; junction bases unmatched: 9. There are 18 residues in the CDR3. CDR1 is SGHRS and CDR2 is YFSETQ in the germline V gene. The CDR3 coding sequence is TGCGCCAGCAGCCCTCAGGGACAGGGGGCTTGGGGGGCCAACGTCCTGACTTTC. As protein: CASSPQGQGAWGANVLTF.

V usage is TRBV2 and J usage is TRBJ1-6; the D gene is possibly TRBD1 (6 bases). Germline V lookup: CDR1 SNHLY, CDR2 FYNNEI. The CDR3 contains 15 residues. V was cut by 0 bases and J by 9 bases, with 12 bases left in between. CDR3 protein: CASSEAQGVISPLHF. DNA of the CDR3: TGTGCCAGCAGTGAAGCACAGGGTGTTATTTCACCCCTCCACTTT.

This clone has a handful of counts. The rearrangement joins TRBV11-2 to TRBJ2-1; 14 positions agree with TRBD2. The germline V gene encodes CDR1 SGHAT and CDR2 FQNNGV. V trimming: 6 bases; J trimming: 6 bases; junction bases outside the gene matches: 7. This CDR3 spans 16 amino acids. The CDR3 spells CASSYTTSGGANEQFF. The CDR3 DNA follows: TGTGCCAGCAGTTATACGACTAGCGGGGGGGCCAATGAGCAGTTCTTC.

This clone has more than one count but fewer than ten. The chain has TRBV7-9 and TRBJ2-3; 8 bases are shared with TRBD1. The junction had 10 bases not matched to a gene; V was cut back by 5 bases and J by 6 bases. Germline lookup yields CDR1 SEHNR and CDR2 FQNEAQ (reference sequence). CDR3 length equals 15 residues. The CDR3 loop is CASSPLTGASDTQYF. CDR3 bases: TGTGCCAGCAGCCCCCTGACAGGGGCAAGTGATACGCAGTATTTT.

This clone turned up a few times. This chain links TRBV7-9 with TRBJ1-1, with D perhaps matching TRBD1 (5 bases). The CDR3 runs to 13 residues. Between the trimmed V and J ends, which lost 1 base and 6 bases, there was a span of 9 bases. In germline, CDR1 is SEHNR, CDR2 FQNEAQ (reference sequence). Here the CDR3 DNA reads TGTGCCAGCAGCTTAGAGGGGATCCCTGAAGCTTTCTTT. It yields the protein CASSLEGIPEAFF.

This clone was seen only a few times. The chain uses TRBV2 and TRBJ1-1; no firm D call. The CDR3 covers 14 residues. Trimming stripped 6 bases from V and 0 bases from J, with 11 bases between. CDR1 is SNHLY and CDR2 is FYNNEI in the germline V gene. This chain's CDR3 is CASSSRAMNTEAFF. CDR3 in DNA: TGTGCCAGCAGCTCGAGAGCCATGAACACTGAAGCTTTCTTT.

This chain uses TRBV5-6 with TRBJ1-1, with 9 bases fitting TRBD1. J was trimmed by 5 bases and V by 2 bases; bases with no gene match: 10. The CDR3 is made up of 16 amino acids. Germline CDR1 and CDR2: SGHDT and YYEEEE. The DNA of the CDR3 is TGTGCCAGCAGCTTAGCCGGGACAGGGCGGGAGACTGAAGCTTTCTTT. Protein sequence: CASSLAGTGRETEAFF. Full variable domain (rest looked up from reference TRBV5-6 and TRBJ1-1): DAGVTQSPTHLIKTRGQQVTLRCSPKSGHDTVSWYQQALGQGPQFIFQYYEEEERQRGNFPDRFSGHQFPNYSSELNVNALLLGDSALYLCASSLAGTGRETEAFFGQGTRLTVV.

The table lists this clone with many counts. V gene TRBV4-3 combines with J gene TRBJ1-5; tentative D call: TRBD1 (5 bases). The length of the CDR3 is 18 residues. Germline V CDR1 and CDR2: LGHNA, YSLEER. The V gene lost 0 bases and the J gene lost 2 bases, with 17 bases spanning the gap. The CDR3 DNA sequence: TGCGCCAGCAGCCAAGATTTGTCGATGGGGGTTGGCAATCAGCCCCAGCATTTT. It encodes CASSQDLSMGVGNQPQHF.

This clone showed up just a few times. The chain joins TRBV7-9 to TRBJ2-1, with TRBD1 identical over 9 bases. The CDR3 length is 16 residues. The V and J ends lost 5 bases and 0 bases, in that order; junction bases with no gene match: 5. In germline, CDR1 is SEHNR, CDR2 FQNEAQ (reference sequence). CDR3 sequence reads: CASSPDRGNSYNEQFF. The DNA for the CDR3 is TGTGCCAGCAGCCCAGACAGGGGGAACTCCTACAATGAGCAGTTCTTC.

This clone was counted ten times or more. The gene calls are TRBV28 and TRBJ2-7, with TRBD2 as a possible D gene (5 bases). V gave up 5 bases and J gave up 7 bases, with 18 bases separating them. The CDR3 is made up of 14 amino acids. Germline CDR1 reads MDHEN; CDR2 reads SYDVKM. The CDR3 DNA sequence: TGTGCCAGCAGTCGGACTCTCCCGGGAAGGGAGCAGTACTTC. Encoded protein: CASSRTLPGREQYF.

V usage is TRBV11-3 and J usage is TRBJ1-1, with 8 bases that match TRBD1. CDR1 and CDR2 (germline): SGHNT, YENEEA. V was pared by 1 base and J by 1 base, with 5 bases of the junction left unmatched. The CDR3 is 16 amino acids. The CDR3 spells CASSLVGGTGNTEAFF. The CDR3 DNA is TGTGCCAGCAGCTTAGTAGGCGGGACAGGGAACACTGAAGCTTTCTTT.

This clone turned up a few times. The V and J genes are TRBV7-2 and TRBJ2-5; the D is unclear. Per the germline V gene, CDR1 is SGHTA and CDR2 is FQGNSA. V was trimmed by 3 bases and J by 2 bases, leaving 7 bases between them. The CDR3 loop spans 13 amino acids. DNA of the CDR3: TGTGCCAGCAGCTTTGACGGGCAAGAGACCCAGTACTTC. Protein product: CASSFDGQETQYF.

This rearrangement joins TRBV5-6 to TRBJ1-2, with D possibly being TRBD1 (6 bases). This CDR3 comprises 15 residues. Germline CDR1 SGHDT, CDR2 YYEEEE. V was shortened by 2 bases and J by 6 bases, with 17 bases between the two germline ends. CDR3 amino acids: CASSFSGTLINGYTF. The DNA for the CDR3 is TGTGCCAGCAGCTTCTCCGGGACACTAATTAATGGCTACACCTTC.

V gene TRBV9 combines with J gene TRBJ2-1, with D tentatively TRBD2 (5 bases). The germline gives CDR1 SGDLS, CDR2 YYNGEE. The CDR3 loop spans 14 amino acids. With 1 base removed from V and 5 bases from J, the gap between germline ends came to 10 bases. The CDR3, as DNA: TGTGCCAGCAGCGTACGTCCGGGAAACAATGAGCAGTTCTTC. Translating gives CASSVRPGNNEQFF.

In this sample, this clone turned up a few times. This chain uses TRBV10-3 with TRBJ2-5, with D perhaps matching TRBD2 (5 bases). Per the germline V gene, CDR1 is ENHRY and CDR2 is SYGVKD. Trimming stripped 0 bases from V and 5 bases from J, with 16 bases between. The CDR3 loop spans 16 amino acids. This CDR3 reads CAISESKGAGGETQYF. The DNA for the CDR3 is TGTGCCATCAGTGAGTCAAAGGGCGCTGGCGGGGAGACCCAGTACTTC.

The chain has TRBV11-2 and TRBJ2-5; 10 nucleotides align to TRBD2. J was trimmed by 3 bases and V by 3 bases; bases with no gene match: 7. The CDR3 consists of 16 residues. CDR1 is SGHAT and CDR2 is FQNNGV in the germline V gene. CDR3 bases: TGTGCCAGCAGCTTCCGACTAGCGGGTCAAGAAGAGACCCAGTACTTC. Protein: CASSFRLAGQEETQYF. The full variable domain, with the rest looked up from reference TRBV11-2 and TRBJ2-5, is EAGVAQSPRYKIIEKRQSVAFWCNPISGHATLYWYQQILGQGPKLLIQFQNNGVVDDSQLPKDRFSAERLKGVDSTLKIQPAKLEDSAVYLCASSFRLAGQEETQYFGPGTRLLVL.

This clone has just a few counts. The rearrangement joins TRBV5-1 to TRBJ2-3; D is uncertain. Germline V gene sequence: CDR1 SGHRS, CDR2 YFSETQ. The CDR3 loop spans 13 amino acids. The V end lost 0 bases, the J end lost 5 bases, and 7 bases lay between the germline ends. The CDR3 reads CASSLAPRDTQYF. The CDR3 region has the DNA TGCGCCAGCAGCTTGGCCCCAAGAGATACGCAGTATTTT.

This clone has just a few counts. The chain combines TRBV11-2 with TRBJ2-3, with D perhaps TRBD1 (5 bases). V gave up 4 bases and J gave up 1 base, with 9 bases separating them. Germline CDR1 is SGHAT and CDR2 is FQNNGV. CDR3 length: 14 amino acids. The CDR3: CASSWTRGTDTQYF. The DNA of the CDR3 is TGTGCCAGCAGCTGGACCAGGGGCACAGATACGCAGTATTTT.

The chain uses TRBV5-4 and TRBJ1-2, with D possibly TRBD1 on 6 matching bases. The V gene's germline CDR1 is SGHNT and CDR2 YYREEE (reference sequence). Trimming took 4 bases from V and 7 from J, leaving 20 bases between them. CDR3 length: 15 amino acids. CDR3 DNA: TGTGCCAGCAGCCCAACAAGCAGGGGTGGTACTGGCTACACCTTC. Its translation: CASSPTSRGGTGYTF.

The CDR3 here is CASSNLDREGGYTF. The DNA of the CDR3 is TGTGCCAGCAGTAACTTGGACAGGGAAGGTGGCTACACCTTC. The J gene is TRBJ1-2, the V gene TRBV27, with 8 bases identical to TRBD1. After removal of 5 bases from V and 7 bases from J, the junction contained 9 bases not matched to a gene. CDR3 length: 14 amino acids. Looked up from germline, CDR1 is MNHEY and CDR2 is SMNVEV (reference sequence).

The chain couples TRBV11-2 to TRBJ2-5; TRBD2 matches 8 bases. The length of the CDR3 is 16 residues. V shed 2 bases, J shed 5 bases, and the junction held 10 bases outside the gene matches. Germline V gene data show CDR1 as SGHAT and CDR2 as FQNNGV. As DNA, the CDR3 is TGTGCCAGCAGCTTAACGCGAGCGGGGGCGTCGGAGACCCAGTACTTC. Translated, it gives CASSLTRAGASETQYF.

This clone was detected only a few times. This sample also contains other DNA sequences that code for the same CDR3. The CDR3 loop reads CASSESQPQHF. CDR3 nucleotide sequence: TGTGCCAGCAGTGAGTCTCAGCCCCAGCATTTT. The chain combines TRBV6-1 with TRBJ1-5; D not resolved. The V end lost 3 bases, the J end lost 6 bases, and 3 bases lay between the germline ends. The CDR3 runs 11 residues. Germline V gene data show CDR1 as MNHNS and CDR2 as SASEGT.

This clone occurred a few times. The chain is built from TRBV9 and TRBJ2-5; weak D call: TRBD1 (5 bases). Germline values: CDR1 SGDLS, CDR2 YYNGEE. CDR3 size: 15 residues. V was clipped by 0 bases and J by 5 bases, with 14 bases between them. CDR3 in amino acids: CASSVDRSFGETQYF. The CDR3 nucleotides are TGTGCCAGCAGCGTAGACAGGTCCTTCGGGGAGACCCAGTACTTC.

The V call is TRBV6-5, the J call TRBJ1-4; 7 bases are a match to TRBD1. After removal of 6 bases from V and 7 bases from J, the junction contained 8 bases not matched to a gene. Per germline, CDR1 MNHEY and CDR2 SVGAGI. The CDR3 covers 14 residues. The CDR3 region is CASSLRGMGEKLFF. The CDR3 DNA follows: TGTGCCAGCAGCCTCAGGGGGATGGGTGAAAAACTGTTTTTT.

About this clone itself: In the same sample, other DNA sequences code for this CDR3. V usage is TRBV28 and J usage is TRBJ2-7; no clear D. The CDR3 has 12 amino acids. V lost 3 bases and J lost 4, with 7 bases in between. CDR1 is MDHEN, CDR2 SYDVKM, per germline. The DNA for the CDR3 is TGTGCCAGCAGTTTTTCCAAGTACGAGCAGTACTTC. Amino acids: CASSFSKYEQYF.